Shown below are 16 T cell receptor beta chains from a single sample sequenced in a study of response to subunit inactivated influenza vaccine (dated by TCRdb to the late 2010s). Libraries were made using RT-PCR. Sequencing used an Illumina HiSeq 2500. In TCRdb, the public reads were trimmed at Q25 with fastp and aligned with MiXCR, with productive beta chains retained. Rows with a matching CDR3 protein are joined into one entry that keeps the most common DNA and genes. The sample includes fewer than 750,000 distinct CDR3 sequences, with 12% to 15% observed a single time. 11% of the sample comes from the top ten. Sequenced here: PBMCs from blood, sampled roughly 12 days after vaccination. These TCRs come from a man between 45 and 60 years old who received an inactivated influenza vaccine. Donor details come from another sample of the same person, matched by shared clones.

This CDR3 reads CAGLDRKNIQYF. The DNA of the CDR3 is TGTGCCGGCCTGGACAGAAAAAACATTCAGTACTTC. The chain joins TRBV18 to TRBJ2-4; possibly TRBD1 for D (6 bases). The CDR3 covers 12 residues. Looked up from germline, CDR1 is KGHSH and CDR2 is LQKENI. Trimming took 11 bases from V and 4 from J, leaving 12 bases between them.

The chain combines TRBV9 with TRBJ1-1, with TRBD1 matching over 7 bases. The CDR3 length is 16 residues. V lost 0 bases, J lost 4 bases, and 9 bases stayed unmatched. Germline CDR1 SGDLS, CDR2 YYNGEE. DNA of the CDR3: TGTGCCAGCAGCGTAGCTACTAAGGGGGCGGGCACTGAAGCTTTCTTT. As protein: CASSVATKGAGTEAFF.

This sequence joins TRBV9 and TRBJ2-3; D not resolved. The CDR3 has 13 residues. The V end lost 4 bases, the J end lost 2 bases, and 8 bases lay between the germline ends. Germline CDR1 SGDLS, CDR2 YYNGEE. The CDR3 DNA follows: TGTGCCAGCAGCCCAGAAAACACAGATACGCAGTATTTT. Translating gives CASSPENTDTQYF.

This chain connects TRBV5-5 to TRBJ1-6; D might be TRBD1 (6 bases). Germline CDR1 SGHKS, CDR2 YYEKEE (reference sequence). Trimming shortened V by 3 bases and J by 10 bases, and 11 bases separated the two germline ends. CDR3 length: 13 amino acids. The CDR3 DNA is TGTGCCAGCAGCTATACAGGGCTCTCACCCCTCCACTTT. Translating gives CASSYTGLSPLHF.

The J gene is TRBJ2-7, the V gene TRBV29-1; D gene ambiguous. The CDR3 runs 12 residues. Trimming took off 4 bases at V and 5 bases at J, with 12 bases between the two ends. Germline assignment: CDR1 SQVTM and CDR2 ANQGSEA. CDR3 in amino acids: CSVVGEDHEQYF. The CDR3 DNA reads TGCAGCGTTGTTGGCGAGGACCACGAGCAGTACTTC.

This clonotype has just a few counts. This chain uses TRBV20-1 with TRBJ2-5; TRBD1 matches at 7 bases. Germline V lookup: CDR1 DFQATT, CDR2 SNEGSKA (reference sequence). The CDR3 is made up of 16 amino acids. V was clipped by 0 bases and J by 2 bases; unmatched bases: 9. The CDR3 nucleotides read TGCAGTGCTAGAGATCAAGTGACAGGGAATCAAGAGACCCAGTACTTC. Encoded protein: CSARDQVTGNQETQYF.

The chain uses TRBV7-3 and TRBJ2-7, with D tentatively TRBD1 (6 bases). Germline-derived CDR1 and CDR2 are SGHTA and FQGTGA. Trimming cost V 5 bases and J 2 bases, with 16 bases left between them. CDR3 length: 15 amino acids. The CDR3 DNA sequence: TGTGCCAGCAGCCCCACTGCAGGGGCCGCCTACGAGCAGTACTTC. This encodes CASSPTAGAAYEQYF.

The rearrangement links TRBV4-2 to TRBJ2-5, with 7 bases fitting TRBD2. V shed 1 base, J shed 4 bases, and the junction held 9 bases outside the gene matches. The CDR3 length is 16 residues. The germline CDR1 and CDR2 sequences are LGHNA and YNFKEQ. The CDR3 spells CASSQGEGTTVETQYF. The DNA of the CDR3 is TGTGCCAGCAGCCAAGGAGAAGGGACTACGGTAGAGACCCAGTACTTC.

As concerns this clonotype: The junction does not match germline at one end; this may be a read error. The chain carries TRBV11-2 and TRBJ2-5, with D tentatively TRBD1 or TRBD2 (6 bases each). The germline gives CDR1 SGHAT, CDR2 FQNNGV. This CDR3 contains 16 residues. The DNA for the CDR3 is TGTGCCCGCAGCATAAGGACAGTACAAGATAGGGGGGACCAGTACTTC. It translates to CARSIRTVQDRGDQYF.

This clonotype was seen ten or more times. The CDR3 here is CSAREGTANTEAFF. In nucleotides, the CDR3 is TGCAGTGCTAGAGAGGGGACGGCGAACACTGAAGCTTTCTTT. The rearrangement uses TRBV20-1 and TRBJ1-1, with D perhaps TRBD1 (5 bases). This CDR3 spans 14 amino acids. The germline V gene has CDR1 DFQATT and CDR2 SNEGSKA (reference sequence). The V gene lost 0 bases and the J gene lost 1 base, with 9 bases spanning the gap.

This chain uses TRBV28 with TRBJ1-1, with TRBD1 matching 8 bases. CDR1 is MDHEN and CDR2 is SYDVKM in the germline V gene. V dropped 5 bases and J dropped 7; count of bases not matched to a gene: 9. The CDR3 spans 14 residues. In DNA form, the CDR3 reads TGTGCCAGCAGTCCTGGGACAGGTTTGGGTGAAGCTTTCTTT. Translation: CASSPGTGLGEAFF.

This clonotype was detected ten times or more. The gene calls are TRBV3-1 and TRBJ2-2; tentative D call: TRBD1 (5 bases). The ends were cut back, 5 bases at V and 1 base at J, with 8 bases in the middle. CDR1 is LGHDT, CDR2 YNNKEL, per germline (reference sequence). This CDR3 comprises 14 residues. CDR3 loop: CASSWTQNTGELFF. The CDR3 coding sequence is TGTGCCAGCAGCTGGACACAGAACACCGGGGAGCTGTTTTTT.

This clonotype was recorded at least ten times. The CDR3: CASSLLRPPDTQYF. The CDR3, as DNA: TGTGCCAGCAGTTTACTGCGGCCCCCAGATACGCAGTATTTT. This chain links TRBV12-3 or TRBV12-4 with TRBJ2-3; D is ambiguous. The CDR3 totals 14 residues. Trimming took 2 bases from V and 4 from J, leaving 10 bases between them.

V gene TRBV18 combines with J gene TRBJ2-3; D unresolved. The CDR3 is 16 residues long. Trimming removed 2 bases from V and 3 bases from J, with 15 bases in between. Germline V gene sequence: CDR1 KGHSH, CDR2 LQKENI. The CDR3 loop reads CASSPKTPAATDTQYF. CDR3 DNA sequence: TGTGCCAGCTCACCAAAAACGCCAGCAGCAACAGATACGCAGTATTTT.

The chain is built from TRBV6-5 and TRBJ2-3; D not resolved. This CDR3 has 14 residues. Germline values: CDR1 MNHEY, CDR2 SVGAGI. V was trimmed by 2 bases and J by 0 bases, leaving 6 bases between them. The CDR3 nucleotides are TGTGCCAGCAGTTACAGGCGGAGCACAGATACGCAGTATTTT. Residues: CASSYRRSTDTQYF.

This clonotype was found a few times. This chain joins TRBV20-1 and TRBJ1-5; 8 nucleotides line up with TRBD1. Losses at the gene ends were 1 base for V and 5 bases for J; bases not matched to a gene: 7. The CDR3 consists of 15 residues. Looked up from germline, CDR1 is DFQATT and CDR2 is SNEGSKA (reference sequence). CDR3 coding DNA: TGCAGTGCTAGAGCGACAGGGGCTACCGATCAGCCCCAGCATTTT. It encodes CSARATGATDQPQHF.